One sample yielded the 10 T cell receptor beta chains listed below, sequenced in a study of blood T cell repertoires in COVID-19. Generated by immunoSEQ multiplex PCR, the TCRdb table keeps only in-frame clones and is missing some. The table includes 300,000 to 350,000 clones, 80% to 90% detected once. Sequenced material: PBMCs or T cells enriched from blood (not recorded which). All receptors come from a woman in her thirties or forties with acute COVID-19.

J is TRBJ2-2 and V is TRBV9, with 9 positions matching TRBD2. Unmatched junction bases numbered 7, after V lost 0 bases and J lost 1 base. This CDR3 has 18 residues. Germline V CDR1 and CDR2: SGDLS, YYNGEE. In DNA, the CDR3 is TGTGCCAGCAGCGTAGGCAATAGCGGGGGCAAGAACACCGGGGAGCTGTTTTTT. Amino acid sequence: CASSVGNSGGKNTGELFF.

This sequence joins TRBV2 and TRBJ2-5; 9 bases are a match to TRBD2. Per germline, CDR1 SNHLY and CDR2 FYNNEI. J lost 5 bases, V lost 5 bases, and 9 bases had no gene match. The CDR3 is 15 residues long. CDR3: CASSPGTSSVETQYF. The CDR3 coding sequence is TGTGCCAGCAGTCCCGGGACTAGCTCAGTGGAGACCCAGTACTTC.

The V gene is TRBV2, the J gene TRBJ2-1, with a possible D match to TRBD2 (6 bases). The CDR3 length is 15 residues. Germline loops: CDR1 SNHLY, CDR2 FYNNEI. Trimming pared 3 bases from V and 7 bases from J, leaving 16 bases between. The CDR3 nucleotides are TGTGCCAGCAGTGAGAGGTGGGGGGAGCAGAATGAGCAGTTCTTC. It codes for CASSERWGEQNEQFF.

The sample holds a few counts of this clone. The CDR3 loop reads CASSLAEGTTGELFF. DNA for the CDR3: TGCGCCAGCAGCTTGGCGGAAGGGACTACCGGGGAGCTGTTTTTT. This rearrangement joins TRBV5-1 to TRBJ2-2, with a weak D call TRBD2 (6 bases). Trimming took off 0 bases at V and 5 bases at J, with 11 bases between the two ends. CDR1 is SGHRS and CDR2 is YFSETQ in the germline V gene. The CDR3 runs 15 residues.

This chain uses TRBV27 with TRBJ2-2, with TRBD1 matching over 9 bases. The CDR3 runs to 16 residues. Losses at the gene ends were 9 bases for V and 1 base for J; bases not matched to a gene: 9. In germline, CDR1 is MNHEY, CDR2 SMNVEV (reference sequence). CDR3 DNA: TGTGCCAGGACGCGACCGGGACAGGGGAACACCGGGGAGCTGTTTTTT. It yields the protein CARTRPGQGNTGELFF.

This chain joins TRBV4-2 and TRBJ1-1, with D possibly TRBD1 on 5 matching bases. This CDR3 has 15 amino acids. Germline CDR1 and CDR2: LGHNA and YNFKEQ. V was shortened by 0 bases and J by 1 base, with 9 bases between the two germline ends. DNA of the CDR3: TGTGCCAGCAGCCAAGATGTGACAGAGAACACTGAAGCTTTCTTT. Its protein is CASSQDVTENTEAFF.

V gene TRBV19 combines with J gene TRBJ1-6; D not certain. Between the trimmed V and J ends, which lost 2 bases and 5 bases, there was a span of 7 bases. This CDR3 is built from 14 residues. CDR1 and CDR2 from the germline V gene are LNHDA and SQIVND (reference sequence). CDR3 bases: TGTGCCAGTAGTATAACCGGAGATAATTCACCCCTCCACTTT. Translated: CASSITGDNSPLHF. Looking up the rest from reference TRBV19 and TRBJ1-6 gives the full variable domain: DGGITQSPKYLFRKEGQNVTLSCEQNLNHDAMYWYRQDPGQGLRLIYYSQIVNDFQKGDIAEGYSVSREKKESFPLTVTSAQKNPTAFYLCASSITGDNSPLHFGNGTRLTVT.

CDR3 sequence (DNA): TGTGCCAGTAGTATGGCGTCCCCGGACAGCCGGGGAAACACCATATATTTT. Residues: CASSMASPDSRGNTIYF. J is TRBJ1-3 and V is TRBV19; tentatively, D is TRBD1 (6 bases). V lost 3 bases, J lost 4 bases, and 19 bases lay in between. The CDR3 has 17 amino acids. Per the germline V gene, CDR1 is LNHDA and CDR2 is SQIVND (reference sequence).

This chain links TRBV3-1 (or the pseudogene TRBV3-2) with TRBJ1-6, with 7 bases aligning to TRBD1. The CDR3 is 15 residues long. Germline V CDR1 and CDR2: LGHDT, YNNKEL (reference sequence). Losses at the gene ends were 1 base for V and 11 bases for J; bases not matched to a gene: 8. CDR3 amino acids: CASSQGTGDMAPLHF. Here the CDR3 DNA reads TGTGCCAGCAGCCAAGGCACAGGGGATATGGCACCCCTCCACTTT.

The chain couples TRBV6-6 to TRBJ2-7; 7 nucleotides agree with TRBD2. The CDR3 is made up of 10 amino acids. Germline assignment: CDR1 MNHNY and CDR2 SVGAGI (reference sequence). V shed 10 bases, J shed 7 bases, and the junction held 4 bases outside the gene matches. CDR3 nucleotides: TGTGCCAACTCCGGGGGGGAGCAGTACTTC. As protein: CANSGGEQYF.